This entry is about one T cell receptor (beta chain). What it recognizes is unknown. As for time point: patch test 3, about 24 weeks after DPC sensitization. Treatment of the sample: therapeutic diphenylcyclopropenone sensitization with weekly scalp DPC. This record belongs to a study of human T cells and chemical hapten exposure. Each CDR3 protein is one row after TCRdb ran MiXCR on the RACE reads. The sample lists roughly 97,000 distinct CDR3 sequences; roughly a quarter were seen once. Findings and caveats of the study: Against controls, expanded TCRs gave rise to significantly more large CDR3 similarity clusters.

Trimming at V came to 8 bases and at J to 1 base, leaving 8 bases not matched to a gene. The CDR3 is 15 amino acids. The TCR sequence derives from a middle-aged man with alopecia areata. Some clones in this sample may be carry-over from other donors' samples. The chain links TRBV12-3 or TRBV12-4 to TRBJ2-1; 7 bases are a match to TRBD2. The source was whole blood, collected in connection with sensitization to the hapten diphenylcyclopropenone (DPC). The CDR3 bases are TGTGCCAGCTTCTGGCGGGAGAGTTCCTACAATGAGCAGTTCTTC. It specifies CASFWRESSYNEQFF.